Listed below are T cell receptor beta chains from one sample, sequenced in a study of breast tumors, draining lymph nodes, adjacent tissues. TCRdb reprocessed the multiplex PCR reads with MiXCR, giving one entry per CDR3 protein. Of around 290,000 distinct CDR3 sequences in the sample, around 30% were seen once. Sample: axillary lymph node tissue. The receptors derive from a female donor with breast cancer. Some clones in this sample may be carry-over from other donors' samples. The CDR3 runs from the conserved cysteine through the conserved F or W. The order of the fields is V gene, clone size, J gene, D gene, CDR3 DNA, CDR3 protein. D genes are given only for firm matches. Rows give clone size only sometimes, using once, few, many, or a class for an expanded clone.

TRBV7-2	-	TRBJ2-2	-	-	CASSFEATYEQYFGPGGELFF
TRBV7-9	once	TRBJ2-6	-	TGTGCCAGCAGCTTGGGGGGAGGGGGAAAGGTCCTGACTTTC	CASSLGGGGKVLTF
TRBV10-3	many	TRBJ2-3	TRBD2	TGTGCCACCAGACTAGCGGGAGGGCTGTCAGATACGCAGTATTTT	CATRLAGGLSDTQYF
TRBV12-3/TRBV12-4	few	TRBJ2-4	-	TGTGCCAGCAGTTTAAGCGGCAGTCTAGCCAAAAACATTCAGTACTTC	CASSLSGSLAKNIQYF
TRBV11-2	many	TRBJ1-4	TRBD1	TGTGCCAGCAGCTTAGATGGGACAGGGTCGGAAAAACTGTTTTTT	CASSLDGTGSEKLFF
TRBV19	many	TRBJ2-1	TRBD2	TGTGCCAGTAGTAGAGAGACTAGCGGGGGGTTTCTTGAGCAGTTCTTC	CASSRETSGGFLEQFF
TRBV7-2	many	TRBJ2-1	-	TGTGCCAGCAGCCCACCCCCCGGGACTTACAATGAGCAGTTCTTC	CASSPPPGTYNEQFF
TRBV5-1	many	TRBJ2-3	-	TGCGCCAGCAGCCTGGACATGGGGCTTCTGGATACGCAGTATTTT	CASSLDMGLLDTQYF
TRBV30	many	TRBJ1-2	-	TGTGCCTGGAGTGCTTCGAATGGCTACACCTTC	CAWSASNGYTF
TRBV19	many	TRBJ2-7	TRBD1	TGTGCCAGTAGTATAGGGTCCAGGGGGCTATACTACGAGCAGTACTTC	CASSIGSRGLYYEQYF
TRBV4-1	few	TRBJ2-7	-	TGCGCCAGCAGCCAAGCCGACAGCTACGAGCAGTACTTC	CASSQADSYEQYF
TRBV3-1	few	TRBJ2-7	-	TGTGCCAGCAGCCAGACGGCCCGGACGGGCTACGAGCAGTACTTC	CASSQTARTGYEQYF
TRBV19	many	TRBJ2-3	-	TGTGCCAGTAGTATAGCGACAGCTATCACAGATACGCAGTATTTT	CASSIATAITDTQYF
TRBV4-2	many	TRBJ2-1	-	TGTGCCAGCAGCCTAGGTGGATGGGCTACCTCCTACAATGAGCAGTTCTTC	CASSLGGWATSYNEQFF
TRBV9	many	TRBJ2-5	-	TGTGCCAGCAGCGCCAATCCCCCTCAGAAAGAGACCCAGTACTTC	CASSANPPQKETQYF
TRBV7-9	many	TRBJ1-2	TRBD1	TGTGCCAGCAGCGCACAGGGGGCGGGATATGGCTACACCTTC	CASSAQGAGYGYTF
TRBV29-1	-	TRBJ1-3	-	TGCAGCATCAGGGGTACTGGAAGCACCATGTATTTT	CSIRGTGSTMYF
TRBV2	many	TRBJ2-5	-	TGTGCCAGCAGTGATTTAATAGCGGTGCTCCAAGAGACCCAGTACTTC	CASSDLIAVLQETQYF
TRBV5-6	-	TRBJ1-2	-	TGTGCCAGCAGCTTAGGGCTAGCGGGGTATGGCTACACCTTC	CASSLGLAGYGYTF
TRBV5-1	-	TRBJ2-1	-	TGCTCCAGCAGCTTGCGAAGGGGCGGGAATGAGCAGTTCTTC	CSSSLRRGGNEQFF
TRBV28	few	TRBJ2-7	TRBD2	TGTGCCAGCAGTATCCTAGCGGGGCTCGGGAACGAGCAGTACTTC	CASSILAGLGNEQYF
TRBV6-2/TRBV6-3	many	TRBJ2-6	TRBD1	TGTGCCAGCATCCGACAGGGTCCCCCTGGGGCCAACGTCCTGACTTTC	CASIRQGPPGANVLTF
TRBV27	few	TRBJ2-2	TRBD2	TGTGCCAGCAGTCGGCCGGAACTAGCGGGAGGGCGGTCCGGGGAGCTGTTTTTT	CASSRPELAGGRSGELFF
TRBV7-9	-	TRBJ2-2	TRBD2	TGTGCCAGCAGCACGGGACTAGCGGGAGCCGCGTTGGGCGGGGAGCTGTTTTTT	CASSTGLAGAALGGELFF
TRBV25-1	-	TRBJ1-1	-	TGTGCCAGCAGGGAGGATGGAGGAGCTTTCTTT	CASREDGGAFF
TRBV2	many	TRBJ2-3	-	TGTGCCAGCACTAGGGGCCTCACAGATACGCAGTATTTT	CASTRGLTDTQYF
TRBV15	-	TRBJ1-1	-	TGTGCCATGGGGCAGGGAAGGAACACTGAAGCTTTCTTT	CAMGQGRNTEAFF
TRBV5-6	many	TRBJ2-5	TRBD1	TGTGCCAGCAGGACAGGGGGGGACCAAGAGACCCAGTACTTC	CASRTGGDQETQYF
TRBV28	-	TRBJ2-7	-	TGTGCCAGCAGTGCCGGGACGGTCTTCTACGAGCAGTACTTC	CASSAGTVFYEQYF
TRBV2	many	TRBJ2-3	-	TGTGCCAGCACGCAGGAGCAGAGCACAGATACGCAGTATTTT	CASTQEQSTDTQYF
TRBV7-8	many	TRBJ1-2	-	TGTGCCAGCAGCTCCGAACTTGGGGGGGCATACTATGGCTACACCTTC	CASSSELGGAYYGYTF
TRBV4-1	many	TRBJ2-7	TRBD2	TGCGCCAGCAGCCAAGAGGGAACTAGCGGGAGTTTCGCCTACGAGCAGTACTTC	CASSQEGTSGSFAYEQYF
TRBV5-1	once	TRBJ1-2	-	TGCGCCAGCAGGGGGTCAACAGAGTACGGCTACACCTTC	CASRGSTEYGYTF
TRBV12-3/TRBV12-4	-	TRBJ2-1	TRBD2	TGTGCCAGCAGTCCCGGGACTAGTGGACAGTTCTTC	CASSPGTSGQFF
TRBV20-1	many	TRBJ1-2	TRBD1	TGCAGTGCCGCACCGACAGGGATCTATGGCTACACCTTC	CSAAPTGIYGYTF
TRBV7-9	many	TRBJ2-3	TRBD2	TGTGCCAGCAGCTTAGACGGACTAGCGGGAGCATTCGCAGATACGCAGTATTTT	CASSLDGLAGAFADTQYF
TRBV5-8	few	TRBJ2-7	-	TGTGCCAGCAGCTTGGGAGGGGCTAAATCCTACGAGCAGTACTTC	CASSLGGAKSYEQYF
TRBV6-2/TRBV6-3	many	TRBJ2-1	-	TGTGCCAGCACTCGGCTAGAGGCAGTGTTCTTC	CASTRLEAVFF
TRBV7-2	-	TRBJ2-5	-	TGTGCCAGCAGCGCTCAGTCCAGGCCAGGAGAGACCCGGTACTTC	CASSAQSRPGETRYF
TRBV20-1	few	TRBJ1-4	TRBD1	TGCAGTGCTAGAGATGGGACAGGGCCTAATGAAAAACTGTTTTTT	CSARDGTGPNEKLFF
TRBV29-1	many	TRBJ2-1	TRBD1	TGCAGCGGACAGGGCAGCTCCTACAATGAGCAGTTCTTC	CSGQGSSYNEQFF
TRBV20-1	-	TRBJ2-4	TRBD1	TGCAGTGCTAGTGGGGGACAGAGCATTCAGTACTTC	CSASGGQSIQYF
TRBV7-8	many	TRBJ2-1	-	TGTGCCAGCAGCTTAGTCGGGAGCTCCTACAATGAGCAGTTCTTC	CASSLVGSSYNEQFF
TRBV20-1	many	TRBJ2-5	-	TGCAGTGCTAGTACCCGACCTGTGGAGACCCAGTACTTC	CSASTRPVETQYF